This TCR beta chain originates from a study of blood T cells in healthy people across ages. Germline CDR1 and CDR2: SQVTM and ANQGSEA. The CDR3 consists of 14 residues. V was clipped by 5 bases and J by 0 bases; unmatched bases: 4. As for this clonotype: The antigen remains unidentified.

Study results and limitations: Older individuals had lower TCR beta diversity per million T cells (the decline was roughly linear).

Then a second PCR, running about 7 to 11 cycles, was carried out with a sample-barcoded 5' primer and a J-beta primer mix. TCRdb independently ran MiXCR on the 5' RACE reads; one entry per CDR3 protein. The profile covers approximately 1.5 million distinct CDR3 sequences, with 30% to 40% appearing a single time and around 11% taken by the ten largest. The sample taken for sequencing was blood. V usage is TRBV29-1 and J usage is TRBJ2-1; 7 nucleotides match TRBD1. This receptor was identified in a woman in her thirties in good health. CDR3 coding DNA: TGCAGCGTTTATCAGGGGGACTCCTACAATGAGCAGTTCTTC. Translating it yields CSVYQGDSYNEQFF.